The present entry profiles one TCR beta chain with its context. The data belong to a study of shared clonotypes between healthy human individuals. Study context: Three CD4 naive, three CD4 memory, two CD8 naive and one CD8 memory plate were used per donor.

The authors distributed each subset's genomic DNA evenly over several immunoSEQ plates. Profiled with immunoSEQ multiplex PCR; TCRdb holds only in-frame clones, not every one. The table records under 2,500,000 clones, approximately 94% of them present only once. CDR1 and CDR2 from the germline V gene are SGHNT and YENEEA. V dropped 1 base and J dropped 10 bases, with 13 bases sitting between them. CDR3 length: 13 amino acids. Sequencing was done on a sample of naive CD4+ T cells sorted from blood. The subset: CD45RA+ positively selected. This chain connects TRBV11-3 to TRBJ1-1; possible D gene TRBD1, 5 bases. The TCR comes from a man aged 18 to 29 in good health. In nucleotides, the CDR3 is TGTGCCAGCAGCTTAGGGGCGGGGGAGCGAGCTTTCTTT. Its protein product is CASSLGAGERAFF.